The rows below give T cell receptor beta chains drawn from one sample of a study of blood T cells in healthy people across ages. MiXCR, run by TCRdb on the 5' RACE reads, gives a single entry per CDR3 protein. The sample yields hundreds of thousands of distinct CDR3 sequences, 55% to 70% seen once. Material for sequencing was blood. Every receptor here comes from a man aged 30 to 45 in good health. Each CDR3 is given with its conserved first and last residue. The order of the fields is J gene, clone size, D gene, V gene, CDR3 DNA, CDR3 protein. The D gene is left open where the match is weak. Expanded clones get a size class; other rows say once, few or many, or leave the size out.

j_call: TRBJ1-1; clone_size: .; d_call: .; v_call: TRBV30; cdr3_nt: TGTGCCTGGAGTGCCGAAGGGGGGAACACTGAAGCTTTCTTT; cdr3_aa: CAWSAEGGNTEAFF
j_call: TRBJ2-7; clone_size: .; d_call: .; v_call: TRBV5-1; cdr3_nt: TGCGCCAGCAGCCCCCGACAGGGTGGCGGGAGTACGTGGGAGCAGTACTTC; cdr3_aa: CASSPRQGGGSTWEQYF
j_call: TRBJ2-7; clone_size: .; d_call: .; v_call: TRBV7-2; cdr3_nt: TGTGCCAGCAGCTTAGAAAAGGGGAGATACGAGCAGTACTTC; cdr3_aa: CASSLEKGRYEQYF
j_call: TRBJ2-3; clone_size: .; d_call: TRBD1; v_call: TRBV28; cdr3_nt: TGTGCCAGCAGTTTAGTCGGGACAGGTATGAATACGCAGTATTTT; cdr3_aa: CASSLVGTGMNTQYF
j_call: TRBJ1-6; clone_size: .; d_call: .; v_call: TRBV7-6; cdr3_nt: TGTGCCAGCAGCCTAAGTGAAACGTCAAATTCACCCCTCCACTTT; cdr3_aa: CASSLSETSNSPLHF
j_call: TRBJ2-3; clone_size: .; d_call: TRBD1; v_call: TRBV20-1; cdr3_nt: TGCAGTGCTAAGGACAGGGAGAGCACAGATACGCAGTATTTT; cdr3_aa: CSAKDRESTDTQYF
j_call: TRBJ2-3; clone_size: few; d_call: .; v_call: TRBV9; cdr3_nt: TGTGCCAGCAGCGTATCAGGCTTCACAGATACGCAGTATTTT; cdr3_aa: CASSVSGFTDTQYF
j_call: TRBJ2-7; clone_size: .; d_call: .; v_call: TRBV30; cdr3_nt: TGTGCCTGGAGGGGGTCGGGTGAGCAGTACTTC; cdr3_aa: CAWRGSGEQYF
j_call: TRBJ1-6; clone_size: .; d_call: .; v_call: TRBV12-3/TRBV12-4; cdr3_nt: TGTGCCAGCCGCCCCCTTGTTAATTCACCCCTCCACTTT; cdr3_aa: CASRPLVNSPLHF
j_call: TRBJ1-2; clone_size: .; d_call: TRBD1; v_call: TRBV4-3; cdr3_nt: TGCGCCAGCAGCCAAGATCGTGCCGGGACAGGGTTTCGTTACACCTTC; cdr3_aa: CASSQDRAGTGFRYTF
j_call: TRBJ2-5; clone_size: .; d_call: TRBD1; v_call: TRBV7-7; cdr3_nt: TGTGCCAGCAGCTCACAGGGGGTAGGAGAGACCCAGTACTTC; cdr3_aa: CASSSQGVGETQYF
j_call: TRBJ1-5; clone_size: .; d_call: .; v_call: TRBV20-1; cdr3_nt: TGCAGTGCCCTGGGACGGAGCGTTTATAGCAATCAGCCCCAGCATTTT; cdr3_aa: CSALGRSVYSNQPQHF
j_call: TRBJ2-6; clone_size: .; d_call: .; v_call: TRBV4-3; cdr3_nt: TGCGCCAGCAGCCAAGTGATGGACTTTCCAGGCACTGGGGCCAACGTCCTGACTTTC; cdr3_aa: CASSQVMDFPGTGANVLTF
j_call: TRBJ1-2; clone_size: .; d_call: .; v_call: TRBV5-1; cdr3_nt: TGCGCCAGCAGCCCAGGGAGGGATGACGGTGGCTACACCTTC; cdr3_aa: CASSPGRDDGGYTF
j_call: TRBJ2-7; clone_size: .; d_call: .; v_call: TRBV10-2; cdr3_nt: TGCGCCAGCAGGGGGGGTAAGGGAGTCGAGCAGTACTTC; cdr3_aa: CASRGGKGVEQYF
j_call: TRBJ1-2; clone_size: .; d_call: TRBD1; v_call: TRBV12-3/TRBV12-4; cdr3_nt: TGTGCCAGCAGTCGACAGGGGGCCTATGGCTACACCTTC; cdr3_aa: CASSRQGAYGYTF
j_call: TRBJ2-7; clone_size: .; d_call: .; v_call: TRBV4-3; cdr3_nt: TGCGCCAGCAGCCAAGATAGAAGCGGTAGCTACGAGCAGTACTTC; cdr3_aa: CASSQDRSGSYEQYF
j_call: TRBJ2-1; clone_size: few; d_call: .; v_call: TRBV3-1; cdr3_nt: TGTGCCAGCAGCCAAGAAGGAGTCGGGGACAATGAGCAGTTCTTC; cdr3_aa: CASSQEGVGDNEQFF
j_call: TRBJ1-4; clone_size: .; d_call: .; v_call: TRBV4-2; cdr3_nt: TGTGCCAGCAGCTGGGAAGGGGGAGCCGAAAAACTGTTTTTT; cdr3_aa: CASSWEGGAEKLFF
j_call: TRBJ2-3; clone_size: .; d_call: .; v_call: TRBV29-1; cdr3_nt: TGCAGCGTGACTAACAAGGAAACCAGCCTTCCAGATACGCAGTATTTT; cdr3_aa: CSVTNKETSLPDTQYF
j_call: TRBJ2-2; clone_size: .; d_call: TRBD2; v_call: TRBV6-5; cdr3_nt: TGTGCCAGCAGGGGGACTACCAAACTTACCGGGGAGCTGTTTTTT; cdr3_aa: CASRGTTKLTGELFF
j_call: TRBJ2-6; clone_size: .; d_call: TRBD2; v_call: TRBV4-3; cdr3_nt: TGCGCCAGCAGCCAAGCAACTAGCGGAACATCTGGGGCCAACGTCCTGACTTTC; cdr3_aa: CASSQATSGTSGANVLTF
j_call: TRBJ2-7; clone_size: .; d_call: TRBD1; v_call: TRBV4-1; cdr3_nt: TGCGCCAGCAGCCAACACCAGGGGGTAGGCTACGAGCAGTACTTC; cdr3_aa: CASSQHQGVGYEQYF
j_call: TRBJ2-7; clone_size: .; d_call: .; v_call: TRBV6-5; cdr3_nt: TGTGCCAGCAGAGCAACGCGGACAAGCATTTACGAGCAGTACTTC; cdr3_aa: CASRATRTSIYEQYF
j_call: TRBJ2-1; clone_size: .; d_call: TRBD2; v_call: TRBV10-3; cdr3_nt: TGTGCCATCAGTGATCCCGGACTAGCGGGGGGGCTGGTCTACAATGAGCAGTTCTTC; cdr3_aa: CAISDPGLAGGLVYNEQFF